Each of the 6 T cell receptor beta chains below was sequenced from the same sample in a study of T cells after yellow fever vaccination. MiXCR, run by TCRdb on the 5' RACE reads, gives a single entry per CDR3 protein. The sample carries some 240,000 distinct CDR3 sequences, about 3.7% recorded once. The input for sequencing was PBMCs, taken 15 days after the yellow fever booster vaccination. The receptors shown here come from a man aged 18-30 years who received the YFV17D yellow fever vaccine.

This clonotype was counted at least ten times. The chain links TRBV6-1 to TRBJ2-5; tentatively, D is TRBD1 or TRBD2 (5 bases each). Germline lookup yields CDR1 MNHNS and CDR2 SASEGT. V was clipped by 0 bases and J by 0 bases, with 11 bases between them. The CDR3 is 16 residues long. DNA for the CDR3: TGTGCCAGCAGTGAAGCGGGACGGATGTACCAAGAGACCCAGTACTTC. Amino acid sequence: CASSEAGRMYQETQYF.

This clonotype came up many times. The chain has TRBV4-3 and TRBJ2-5; perhaps TRBD1 as D (5 bases). Germline CDR1 is LGHNA and CDR2 is YSLEER. The CDR3 extends over 17 amino acids. The germline V and J ends were trimmed by 0 bases and 8 bases, with 22 bases remaining between them. In DNA, the CDR3 is TGCGCCAGCAGCCAAGATTTGGGCCATCTCCAAAGGGGAACCCAGTACTTC. Translation: CASSQDLGHLQRGTQYF.

There are many counts of this clonotype. This rearrangement joins TRBV20-1 to TRBJ2-5; D is unclear. This CDR3 has 12 residues. Germline V gene lookup returns CDR1 DFQATT and CDR2 SNEGSKA (reference sequence). The V end lost 3 bases, the J end lost 5 bases, and 10 bases lay between the germline ends. The DNA of the CDR3 is TGCAGTGCTAGCGCGGTGGGGGAGACCCAGTACTTC. It codes for CSASAVGETQYF.

This clonotype was detected ten times or more. The genes are TRBV9 and TRBJ2-2, with unresolved D. The V gene lost 0 bases and the J gene lost 7 bases, with 4 bases spanning the gap. This CDR3 spans 12 amino acids. Germline CDR1 and CDR2: SGDLS and YYNGEE. The CDR3: CASSVEFGELFF. The DNA for the CDR3 is TGTGCCAGCAGCGTAGAATTCGGGGAGCTGTTTTTT. The full variable domain, in which reference TRBV9 and TRBJ2-2 provide the parts outside the CDR3, is DSGVTQTPKHLITATGQRVTLRCSPRSGDLSVYWYQQSLDQGLQFLIQYYNGEERAKGNILERFSAQQFPDLHSELNLSSLELGDSALYFCASSVEFGELFFGEGSRLTVL.

The table lists this clonotype with many counts. This rearrangement joins TRBV20-1 to TRBJ2-5, with 7 bases matching TRBD1. This CDR3 is 15 amino acids long. CDR1 and CDR2 from the germline V gene are DFQATT and SNEGSKA (reference sequence). The V segment lost 0 bases and the J segment 0 bases; nucleotides outside the gene matches: 4. The CDR3 here is CSARDQGTDQETQYF. In DNA, the CDR3 is TGCAGTGCTAGAGATCAGGGGACAGACCAAGAGACCCAGTACTTC.

This clonotype was seen at least ten times. The chain couples TRBV27 to TRBJ1-6; TRBD1 might be the D (5 bases). In germline, CDR1 is MNHEY, CDR2 SMNVEV (reference sequence). V was clipped by 3 bases and J by 4 bases, with 10 bases between them. This CDR3 is built from 15 residues. Written as DNA, the CDR3 is TGTGCCAGCAGTTTCGGGCAGGGTTATAATTCACCCCTCCACTTT. It encodes CASSFGQGYNSPLHF.